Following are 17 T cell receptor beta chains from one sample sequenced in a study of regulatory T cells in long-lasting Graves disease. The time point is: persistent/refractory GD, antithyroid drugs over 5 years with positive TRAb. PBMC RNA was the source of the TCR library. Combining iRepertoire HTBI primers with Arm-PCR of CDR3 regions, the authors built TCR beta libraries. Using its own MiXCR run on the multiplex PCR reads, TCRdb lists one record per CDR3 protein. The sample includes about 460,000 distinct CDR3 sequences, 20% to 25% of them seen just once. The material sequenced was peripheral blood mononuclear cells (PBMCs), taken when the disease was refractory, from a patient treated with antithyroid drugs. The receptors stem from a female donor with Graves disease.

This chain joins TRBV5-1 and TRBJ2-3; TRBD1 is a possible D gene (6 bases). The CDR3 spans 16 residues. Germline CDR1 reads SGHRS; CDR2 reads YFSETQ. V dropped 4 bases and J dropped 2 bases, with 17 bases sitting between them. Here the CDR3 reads CASSQQQGRITDTQYF. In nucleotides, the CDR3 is TGCGCCAGCAGCCAACAACAGGGACGGATCACAGATACGCAGTATTTT. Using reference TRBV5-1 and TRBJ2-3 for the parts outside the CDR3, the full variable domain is KAGVTQTPRYLIKTRGQQVTLSCSPISGHRSVSWYQQTPGQGLQFLFEYFSETQRNKGNFPGRFSGRQFSNSRSEMNVSTLELGDSALYLCASSQQQGRITDTQYFGPGTRLTVL.

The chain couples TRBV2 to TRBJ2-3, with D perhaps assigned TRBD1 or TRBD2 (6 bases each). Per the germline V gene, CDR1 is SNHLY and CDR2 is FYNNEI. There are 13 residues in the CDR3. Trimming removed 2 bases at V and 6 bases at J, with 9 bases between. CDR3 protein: CASSERGADTQYF. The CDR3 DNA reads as TGTGCCAGCAGTGAAAGGGGGGCGGATACGCAGTATTTT.

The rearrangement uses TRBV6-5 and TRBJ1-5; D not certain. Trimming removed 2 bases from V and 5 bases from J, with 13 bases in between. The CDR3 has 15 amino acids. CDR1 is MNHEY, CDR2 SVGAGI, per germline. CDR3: CASSYAPASYQPQHF. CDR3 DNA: TGTGCCAGCAGTTACGCACCCGCATCCTATCAGCCCCAGCATTTT.

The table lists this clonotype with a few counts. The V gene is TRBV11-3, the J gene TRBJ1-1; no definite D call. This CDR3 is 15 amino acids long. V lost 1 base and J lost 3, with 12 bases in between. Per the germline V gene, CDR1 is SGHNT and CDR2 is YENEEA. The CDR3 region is CASSLGMGGDTEAFF. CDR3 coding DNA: TGTGCCAGCAGCTTAGGTATGGGAGGAGACACTGAAGCTTTCTTT.

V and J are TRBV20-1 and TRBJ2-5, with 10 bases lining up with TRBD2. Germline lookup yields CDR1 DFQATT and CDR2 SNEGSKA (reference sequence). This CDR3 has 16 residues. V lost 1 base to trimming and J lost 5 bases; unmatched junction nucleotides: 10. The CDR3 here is CSARGSGLAGVETQYF. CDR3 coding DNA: TGCAGTGCTAGAGGGAGTGGTCTAGCGGGGGTGGAGACCCAGTACTTC.

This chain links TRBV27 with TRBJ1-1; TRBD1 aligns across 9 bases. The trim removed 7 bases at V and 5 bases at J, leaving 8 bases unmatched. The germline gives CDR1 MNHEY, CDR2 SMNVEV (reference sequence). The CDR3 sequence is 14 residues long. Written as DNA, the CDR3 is TGTGCCAGCAAGGGGGACAGGGTAAGGACTGAAGCTTTCTTT. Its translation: CASKGDRVRTEAFF.

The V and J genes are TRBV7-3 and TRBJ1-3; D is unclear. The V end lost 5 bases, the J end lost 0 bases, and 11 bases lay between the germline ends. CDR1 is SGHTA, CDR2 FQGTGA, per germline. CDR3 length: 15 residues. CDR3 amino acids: CASSPEASSGNTIYF. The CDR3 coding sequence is TGTGCCAGCAGCCCGGAGGCGAGCTCTGGAAACACCATATATTTT.

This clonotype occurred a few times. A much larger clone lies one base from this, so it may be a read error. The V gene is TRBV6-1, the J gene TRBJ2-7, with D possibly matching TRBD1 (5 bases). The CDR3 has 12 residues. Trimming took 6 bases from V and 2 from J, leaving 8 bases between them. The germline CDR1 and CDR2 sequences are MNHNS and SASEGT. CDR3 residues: CASSRQTYEQYF. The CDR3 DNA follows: TGTGCCAGCAGCCGACAGACCTACGAGCAGTACTTC.

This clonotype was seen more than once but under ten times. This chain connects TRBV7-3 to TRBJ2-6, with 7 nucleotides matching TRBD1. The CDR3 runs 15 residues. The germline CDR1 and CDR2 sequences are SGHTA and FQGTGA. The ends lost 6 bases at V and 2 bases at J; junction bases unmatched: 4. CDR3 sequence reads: CASRADRAGANVLTF. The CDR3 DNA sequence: TGTGCCAGCAGGGCAGACAGGGCTGGGGCCAACGTCCTGACTTTC. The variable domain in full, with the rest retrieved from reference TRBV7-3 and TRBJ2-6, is GAGVSQTPSNKVTEKGKYVELRCDPISGHTALYWYRQSLGQGPEFLIYFQGTGAADDSGLPNDRFFAVRPEGSVSTLKIQRTERGDSAVYLCASRADRAGANVLTFGAGSRLTVL.

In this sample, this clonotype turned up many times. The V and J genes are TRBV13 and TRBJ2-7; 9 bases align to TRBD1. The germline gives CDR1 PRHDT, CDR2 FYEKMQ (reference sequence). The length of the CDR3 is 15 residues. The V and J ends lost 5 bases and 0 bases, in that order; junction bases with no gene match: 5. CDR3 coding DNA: TGTGCCAGCAGCGTGACAGGGGGTAGCTCCTACGAGCAGTACTTC. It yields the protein CASSVTGGSSYEQYF. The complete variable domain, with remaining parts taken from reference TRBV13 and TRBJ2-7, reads AAGVIQSPRHLIKEKRETATLKCYPIPRHDTVYWYQQGPGQDPQFLISFYEKMQSDKGSIPDRFSAQQFSDYHSELNMSSLELGDSALYFCASSVTGGSSYEQYFGPGTRLTVT.

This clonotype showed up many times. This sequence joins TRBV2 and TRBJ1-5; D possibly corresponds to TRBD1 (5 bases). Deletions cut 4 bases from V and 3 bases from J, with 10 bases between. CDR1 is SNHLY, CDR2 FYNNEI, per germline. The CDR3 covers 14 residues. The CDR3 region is CASSGGRNNQPQHF. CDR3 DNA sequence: TGTGCCAGCAGTGGGGGCAGGAACAATCAGCCCCAGCATTTT.

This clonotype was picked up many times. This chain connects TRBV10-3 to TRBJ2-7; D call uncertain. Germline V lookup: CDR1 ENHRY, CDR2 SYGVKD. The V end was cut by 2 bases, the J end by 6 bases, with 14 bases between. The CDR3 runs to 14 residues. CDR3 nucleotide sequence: TGTGCCATCAGTGAGGTCGGCGCAGATCGCGAGCAGTACTTC. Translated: CAISEVGADREQYF.

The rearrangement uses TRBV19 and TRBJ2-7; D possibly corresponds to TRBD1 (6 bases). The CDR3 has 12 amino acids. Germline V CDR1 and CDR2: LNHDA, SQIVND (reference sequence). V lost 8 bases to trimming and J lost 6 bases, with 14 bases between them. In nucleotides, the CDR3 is TGTGCCAGTTTTACAGGGAAAGGCGAGCAGTACTTC. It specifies CASFTGKGEQYF.

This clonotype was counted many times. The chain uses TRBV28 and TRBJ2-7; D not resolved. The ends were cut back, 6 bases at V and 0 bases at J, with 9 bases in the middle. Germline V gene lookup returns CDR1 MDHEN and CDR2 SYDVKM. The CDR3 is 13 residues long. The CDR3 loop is CASRYSLSYEQYF. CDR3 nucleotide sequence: TGTGCCAGCAGATACAGCCTCTCCTACGAGCAGTACTTC.

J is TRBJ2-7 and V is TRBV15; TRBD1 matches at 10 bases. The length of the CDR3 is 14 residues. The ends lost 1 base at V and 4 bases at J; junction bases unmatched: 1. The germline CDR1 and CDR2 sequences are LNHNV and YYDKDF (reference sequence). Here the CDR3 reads CATSRGTGGYEQYF. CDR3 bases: TGTGCCACCAGCAGAGGGACAGGGGGTTACGAGCAGTACTTC.

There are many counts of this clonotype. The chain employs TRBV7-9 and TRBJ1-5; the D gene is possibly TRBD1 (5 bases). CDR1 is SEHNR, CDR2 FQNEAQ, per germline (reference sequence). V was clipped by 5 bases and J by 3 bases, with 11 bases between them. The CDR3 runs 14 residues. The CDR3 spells CASSRDLHNQPQHF. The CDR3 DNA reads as TGTGCCAGCAGCCGGGACTTGCACAATCAGCCCCAGCATTTT.

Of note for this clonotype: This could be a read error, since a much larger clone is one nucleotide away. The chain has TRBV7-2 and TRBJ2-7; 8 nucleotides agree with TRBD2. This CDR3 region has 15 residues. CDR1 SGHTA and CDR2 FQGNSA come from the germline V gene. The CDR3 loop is CASSLSGGAMYGQYF. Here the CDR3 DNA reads TGTGCCAGCAGCTTATCGGGGGGGGCCATGTACGGGCAGTACTTC.